Sequencing of this T cell receptor (beta chain) was carried out in a study of T cell changes during pregnancy in multiple sclerosis. Generated by immunoSEQ multiplex PCR, the TCRdb table keeps only in-frame clones and is missing some. Here the sample spans 77,000 or so clones, around 95% being singletons. The CDR3 has 12 amino acids. Trimming pared 3 bases from V and 7 bases from J, leaving 4 bases between. Germline V lookup: CDR1 LNHDA, CDR2 SQIVND (reference sequence). The sequencing used peripheral blood, collected in the second trimester of pregnancy. This sequence originates from a female donor in good health, enrolled as a control in a pregnancy study. The chain is built from TRBV19 and TRBJ1-6; D ambiguous. As DNA, the CDR3 is TGTGCCAGTAGTATGCGGAATTCACCCCTCCACTTT. Amino acid sequence: CASSMRNSPLHF.